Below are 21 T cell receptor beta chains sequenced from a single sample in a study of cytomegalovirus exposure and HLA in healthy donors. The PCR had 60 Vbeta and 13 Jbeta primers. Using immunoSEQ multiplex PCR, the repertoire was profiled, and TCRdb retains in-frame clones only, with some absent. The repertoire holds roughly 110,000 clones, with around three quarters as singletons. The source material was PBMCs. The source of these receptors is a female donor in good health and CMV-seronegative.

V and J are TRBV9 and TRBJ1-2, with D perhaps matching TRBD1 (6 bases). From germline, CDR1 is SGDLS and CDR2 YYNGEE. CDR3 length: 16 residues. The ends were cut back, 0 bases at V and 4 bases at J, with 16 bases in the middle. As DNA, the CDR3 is TGTGCCAGCAGCGTAGGGGCCACAGGGTTATCCTATGGCTACACCTTC. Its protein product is CASSVGATGLSYGYTF.

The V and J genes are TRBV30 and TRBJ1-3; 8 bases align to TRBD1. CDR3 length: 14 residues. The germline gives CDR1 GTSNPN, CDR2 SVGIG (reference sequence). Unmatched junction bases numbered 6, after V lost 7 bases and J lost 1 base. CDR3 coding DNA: TGTGCCTCAACCCAGGGGGCGTCTGGAAACACCATATATTTT. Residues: CASTQGASGNTIYF.

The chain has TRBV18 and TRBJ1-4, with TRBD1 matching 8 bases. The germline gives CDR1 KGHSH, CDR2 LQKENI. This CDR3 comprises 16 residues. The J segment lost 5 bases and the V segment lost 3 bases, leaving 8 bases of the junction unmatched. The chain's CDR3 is CASSPGRTGTNEKLFF. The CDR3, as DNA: TGTGCCAGCTCACCGGGACGGACAGGGACAAATGAAAAACTGTTTTTT.

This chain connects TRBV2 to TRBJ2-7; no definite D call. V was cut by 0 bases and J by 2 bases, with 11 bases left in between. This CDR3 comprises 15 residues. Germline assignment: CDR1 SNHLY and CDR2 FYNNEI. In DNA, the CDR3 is TGTGCCAGCAGTGAAGCCCCAGGCGCCGCCTACGAGCAGTACTTC. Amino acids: CASSEAPGAAYEQYF.

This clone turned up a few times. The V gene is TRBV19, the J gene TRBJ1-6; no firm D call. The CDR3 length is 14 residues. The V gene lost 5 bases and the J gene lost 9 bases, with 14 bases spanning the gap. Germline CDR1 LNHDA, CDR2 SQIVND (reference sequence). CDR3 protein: CASSPPVPGSPLHF. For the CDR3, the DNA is TGTGCCAGTAGTCCGCCTGTGCCGGGTTCACCCCTCCACTTT.

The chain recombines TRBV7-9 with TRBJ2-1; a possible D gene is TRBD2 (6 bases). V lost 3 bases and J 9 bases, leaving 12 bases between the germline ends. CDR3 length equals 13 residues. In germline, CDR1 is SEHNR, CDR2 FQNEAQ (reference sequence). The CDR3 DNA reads TGTGCCAGCAGCTTTGGTTCGACTAGTGAGCAGTTCTTC. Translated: CASSFGSTSEQFF.

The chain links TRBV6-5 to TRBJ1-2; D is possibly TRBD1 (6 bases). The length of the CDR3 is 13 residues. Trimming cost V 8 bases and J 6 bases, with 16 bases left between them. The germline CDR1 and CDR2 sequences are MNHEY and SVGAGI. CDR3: CASHNGGRHGYTF. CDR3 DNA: TGTGCCAGCCATAATGGGGGCCGGCATGGCTACACCTTC.

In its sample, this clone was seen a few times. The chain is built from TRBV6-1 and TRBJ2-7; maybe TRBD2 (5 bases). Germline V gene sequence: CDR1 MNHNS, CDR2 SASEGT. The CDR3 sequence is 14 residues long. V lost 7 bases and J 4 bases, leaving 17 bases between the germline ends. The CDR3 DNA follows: TGTGCCAGCAAACTTCCCGGGGTTGAGTACGAGCAGTACTTC. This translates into CASKLPGVEYEQYF.

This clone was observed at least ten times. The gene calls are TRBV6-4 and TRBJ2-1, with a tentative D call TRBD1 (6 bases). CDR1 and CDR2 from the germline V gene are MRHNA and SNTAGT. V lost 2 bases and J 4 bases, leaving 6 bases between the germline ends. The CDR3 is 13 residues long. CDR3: CASSDGTYNEQFF. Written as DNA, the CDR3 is TGTGCCAGCAGTGACGGGACATACAATGAGCAGTTCTTC.

CDR3 sequence: CASSQEGGWVNTEAFF. DNA of the CDR3: TGTGCCAGCAGCCAAGAGGGTGGATGGGTAAACACTGAAGCTTTCTTT. The rearrangement joins TRBV7-9 to TRBJ1-1, with D hard to call. In germline, CDR1 is SEHNR, CDR2 FQNEAQ (reference sequence). This CDR3 is 16 amino acids long. Trimming removed 5 bases at V and 2 bases at J, with 18 bases between.

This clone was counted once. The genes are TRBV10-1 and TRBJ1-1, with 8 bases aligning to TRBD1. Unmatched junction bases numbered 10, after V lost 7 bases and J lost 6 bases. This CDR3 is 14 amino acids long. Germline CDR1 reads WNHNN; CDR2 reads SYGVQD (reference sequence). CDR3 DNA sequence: TGCGCCAGCATCCTCGGACAGGGCCAGGCTGAAGCTTTCTTT. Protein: CASILGQGQAEAFF.

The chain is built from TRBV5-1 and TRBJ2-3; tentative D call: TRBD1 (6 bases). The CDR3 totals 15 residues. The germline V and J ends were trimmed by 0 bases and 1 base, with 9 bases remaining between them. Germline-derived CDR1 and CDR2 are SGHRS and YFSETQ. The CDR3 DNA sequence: TGCGCCAGCAGCTTGGGACAGGAGGGCACAGATACGCAGTATTTT. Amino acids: CASSLGQEGTDTQYF.

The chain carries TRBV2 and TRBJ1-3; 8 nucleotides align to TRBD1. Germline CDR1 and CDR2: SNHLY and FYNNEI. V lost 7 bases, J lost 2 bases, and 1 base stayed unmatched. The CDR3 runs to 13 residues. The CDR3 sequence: CASTQGAGNTIYF. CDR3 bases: TGTGCCAGCACACAGGGGGCTGGAAACACCATATATTTT.

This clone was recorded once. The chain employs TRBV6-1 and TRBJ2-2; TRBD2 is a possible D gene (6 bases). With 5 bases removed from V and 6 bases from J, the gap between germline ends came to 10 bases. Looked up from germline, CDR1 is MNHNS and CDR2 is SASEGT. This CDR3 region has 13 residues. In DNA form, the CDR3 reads TGTGCCAGCAGTCGGAGGGATCCCGGGGAGCTGTTTTTT. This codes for CASSRRDPGELFF.

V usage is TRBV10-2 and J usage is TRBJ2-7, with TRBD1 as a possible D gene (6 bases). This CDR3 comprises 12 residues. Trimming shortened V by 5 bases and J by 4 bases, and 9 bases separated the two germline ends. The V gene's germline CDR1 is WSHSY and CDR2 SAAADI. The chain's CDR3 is CASSTGYYEQYF. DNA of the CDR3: TGCGCCAGCAGTACAGGGTATTACGAGCAGTACTTC.

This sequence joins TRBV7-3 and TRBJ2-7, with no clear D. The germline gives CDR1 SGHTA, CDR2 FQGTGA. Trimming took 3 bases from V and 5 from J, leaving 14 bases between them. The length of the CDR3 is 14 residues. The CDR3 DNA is TGTGCCAGCAGCTTTAGAGGCCCTACCGACGAGCAGTACTTC. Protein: CASSFRGPTDEQYF. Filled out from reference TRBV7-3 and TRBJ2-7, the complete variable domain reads GAGVSQTPSNKVTEKGKYVELRCDPISGHTALYWYRQSLGQGPEFLIYFQGTGAADDSGLPNDRFFAVRPEGSVSTLKIQRTERGDSAVYLCASSFRGPTDEQYFGPGTRLTVT.

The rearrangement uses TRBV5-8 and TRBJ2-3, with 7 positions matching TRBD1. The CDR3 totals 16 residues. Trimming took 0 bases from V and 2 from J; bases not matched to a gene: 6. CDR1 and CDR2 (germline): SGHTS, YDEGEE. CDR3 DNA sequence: TGTGCCAGCAGCTTGGGGGACAGCCCCCACACAGATACGCAGTATTTT. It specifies CASSLGDSPHTDTQYF.

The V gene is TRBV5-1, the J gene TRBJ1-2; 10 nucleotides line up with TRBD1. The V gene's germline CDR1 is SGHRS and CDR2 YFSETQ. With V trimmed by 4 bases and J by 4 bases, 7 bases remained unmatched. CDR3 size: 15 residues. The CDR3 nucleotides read TGCGCCAGCAGCACGGGACAGGGGAATGGCTATGGCTACACCTTC. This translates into CASSTGQGNGYGYTF.

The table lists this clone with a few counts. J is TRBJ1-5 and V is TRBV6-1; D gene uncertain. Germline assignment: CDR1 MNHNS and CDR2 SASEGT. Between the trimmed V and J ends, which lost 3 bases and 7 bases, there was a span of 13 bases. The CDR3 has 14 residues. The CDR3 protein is CASSDQSRIQPQHF. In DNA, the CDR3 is TGTGCCAGCAGTGATCAGAGCAGGATCCAGCCCCAGCATTTT.

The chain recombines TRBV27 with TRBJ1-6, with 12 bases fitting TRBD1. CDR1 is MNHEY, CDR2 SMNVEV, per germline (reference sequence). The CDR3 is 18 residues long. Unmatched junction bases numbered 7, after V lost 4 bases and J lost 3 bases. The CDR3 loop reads CASSSRDRGRNYNSPLHF. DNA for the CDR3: TGTGCCAGCAGTTCCCGGGACAGGGGGCGCAACTATAATTCACCCCTCCACTTT.

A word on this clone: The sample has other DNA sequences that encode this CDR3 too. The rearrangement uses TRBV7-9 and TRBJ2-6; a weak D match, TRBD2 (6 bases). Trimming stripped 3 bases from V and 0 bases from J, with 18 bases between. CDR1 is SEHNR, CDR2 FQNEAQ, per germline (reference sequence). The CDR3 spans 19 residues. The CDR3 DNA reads TGTGCCAGCAGCTTGTTCTGGCAGGGAGGAGGCTCTGGGGCCAACGTCCTGACTTTC. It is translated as CASSLFWQGGGSGANVLTF.